A single sample is the source of the 25 T cell receptor beta chains below, sequenced in a study of T cells in Graves' hyperthyroidism and ophthalmopathy. TCR beta CDR3 regions were amplified from RNA. The primer set for the first-round RT-PCR of the TCR CDR3 was HTBI. Via MiXCR, TCRdb re-called the multiplex PCR reads, giving one row per CDR3 protein. The sample records 530,000 or so distinct CDR3 sequences, 17% being singletons. The specimen was blood. These receptors were taken from a woman younger than 35 with Graves' ophthalmopathy.

This clonotype was counted between two and nine times. This sequence joins TRBV5-6 and TRBJ1-6, with 7 bases fitting TRBD1. Germline CDR1 and CDR2: SGHDT and YYEEEE. V trimming: 5 bases; J trimming: 4 bases; junction bases outside the gene matches: 9. This CDR3 spans 16 amino acids. CDR3 DNA sequence: TGTGCCAGCAGAGATACCGGGACAGATTATAATTCACCCCTCCACTTT. Protein: CASRDTGTDYNSPLHF. The full variable domain, completed using reference TRBV5-6 and TRBJ1-6, is DAGVTQSPTHLIKTRGQQVTLRCSPKSGHDTVSWYQQALGQGPQFIFQYYEEEERQRGNFPDRFSGHQFPNYSSELNVNALLLGDSALYLCASRDTGTDYNSPLHFGNGTRLTVT.

This clonotype was observed at least ten times. This CDR3 reads CASSSPWAQDSGELFF. The CDR3, as DNA: TGTGCCAGCAGTAGCCCGTGGGCACAAGACTCAGGGGAGCTGTTTTTT. The chain carries TRBV11-2 and TRBJ2-2, with D hard to call. Trimming removed 6 bases from V and 8 bases from J, with 22 bases in between. Germline V gives CDR1 SGHAT, CDR2 FQNNGV. The CDR3 contains 16 residues.

The chain combines TRBV13 with TRBJ2-7; the match to TRBD2 covers 8 bases. The CDR3 has 13 amino acids. Germline values: CDR1 PRHDT, CDR2 FYEKMQ (reference sequence). Germline trimming cut 5 bases from V and 3 bases from J; bases unmatched to any gene: 3. Here the CDR3 DNA reads TGTGCCAGCAGCGGTAGCGGGAACTACGAGCAGTACTTC. It is translated as CASSGSGNYEQYF.

The V call is TRBV30, the J call TRBJ1-4; D gene uncertain. CDR1 is GTSNPN, CDR2 SVGIG, per germline (reference sequence). Between the trimmed V and J ends, which lost 4 bases and 8 bases, there was a span of 14 bases. The CDR3 is made up of 13 amino acids. CDR3 nucleotides: TGTGCCTGGAATTACGCTTTCGAGGAAAAACTGTTTTTT. Amino acids: CAWNYAFEEKLFF.

This clonotype was picked up one time. This rearrangement joins TRBV24-1 to TRBJ2-1; tentatively, D is TRBD1 or TRBD2 (5 bases each). Germline loops: CDR1 KGHDR, CDR2 SFDVKD. The V gene lost 5 bases and the J gene lost 6 bases, with 16 bases spanning the gap. This CDR3 region has 15 residues. CDR3 DNA: TGTGCCACCAGTGCCGTAACCGGGACCCCCAATGAGCAGTTCTTC. It specifies CATSAVTGTPNEQFF.

V is TRBV9 and J is TRBJ1-2; D unresolved. The V gene's germline CDR1 is SGDLS and CDR2 YYNGEE. The CDR3 is made up of 11 amino acids. The V end lost 1 base, the J end lost 5 bases, and 3 bases lay between the germline ends. The CDR3 nucleotides read TGTGCCAGCAGCGTACCATATGGCTACACCTTC. Its translation is CASSVPYGYTF. Supplemented by reference TRBV9 and TRBJ1-2, the full variable domain reads DSGVTQTPKHLITATGQRVTLRCSPRSGDLSVYWYQQSLDQGLQFLIQYYNGEERAKGNILERFSAQQFPDLHSELNLSSLELGDSALYFCASSVPYGYTFGSGTRLTVV.

This clonotype occurred a few times. The chain recombines TRBV4-1 with TRBJ2-1, with 12 positions matching TRBD2. Germline assignment: CDR1 MGHRA and CDR2 YSYEKL. J gave up 1 base and V 1 base, and 5 bases lay outside the gene matches. There are 18 residues in the CDR3. CDR3 bases: TGCGCCAGCAGCCAAGCGCTAGCGGGGGGGCTATCCTACAATGAGCAGTTCTTC. Translation gives CASSQALAGGLSYNEQFF.

This clonotype was observed many times. V gene TRBV5-1 combines with J gene TRBJ2-3; the D gene is possibly TRBD1 (5 bases). V was clipped by 1 base and J by 4 bases, with 7 bases between them. The germline CDR1 and CDR2 sequences are SGHRS and YFSETQ. The CDR3 sequence is 13 residues long. In nucleotides, the CDR3 is TGCGCCAGCAGCTTGTCAGGGCCAGATACGCAGTATTTT. The encoded protein is CASSLSGPDTQYF.

This clonotype has a handful of counts. The chain employs TRBV15 and TRBJ1-2; D unclear. CDR1 LNHNV and CDR2 YYDKDF come from the germline V gene (reference sequence). CDR3 length: 13 amino acids. V lost 0 bases, J lost 2 bases, and 4 bases lay in between. CDR3 sequence (DNA): TGTGCCACCAGCAGAGAAGAGAACTATGGCTACACCTTC. It codes for CATSREENYGYTF.

In this sample, this clonotype turned up many times. The chain combines TRBV11-2 with TRBJ1-6; D gene uncertain. Germline V CDR1 and CDR2: SGHAT, FQNNGV. The CDR3 runs to 16 residues. The V gene lost 5 bases and the J gene lost 8 bases, with 19 bases spanning the gap. In DNA form, the CDR3 reads TGTGCCAGCAGCCCTCGTTGGGCACCCGTCGATTCACCCCTCCACTTT. This encodes CASSPRWAPVDSPLHF.

The chain recombines TRBV10-2 with TRBJ1-4; TRBD1 matches 10 bases. The CDR3 is 13 amino acids. The ends lost 8 bases at V and 5 bases at J; junction bases unmatched: 2. The germline V gene encodes CDR1 WSHSY and CDR2 SAAADI. CDR3 DNA: TGCGCCAGCTTGGACAGGGGGAATGAAAAACTGTTTTTT. Its translation: CASLDRGNEKLFF.

There are many counts of this clonotype. CDR3 bases: TGTGCCAGCAGCCAAGGGGACAGGGTGTCCTACGAGCAGTACTTC. Translated, it gives CASSQGDRVSYEQYF. The rearrangement joins TRBV3-1 to TRBJ2-7; 9 positions match TRBD1. After removal of 1 base from V and 1 base from J, the junction contained 2 bases not matched to a gene. The CDR3 totals 15 residues. The germline V gene has CDR1 LGHDT and CDR2 YNNKEL (reference sequence).

V is TRBV4-1 and J is TRBJ2-7; D might be TRBD1 (5 bases). Germline CDR1 and CDR2: MGHRA and YSYEKL. The CDR3 has 12 residues. Trimming shortened V by 0 bases and J by 9 bases, and 9 bases separated the two germline ends. The CDR3 coding sequence is TGCGCCAGCAGCCAAGATGGGGCTACGCAGTACTTC. This translates into CASSQDGATQYF.

This clonotype has a count of ten or more. The rearrangement links TRBV3-1 to TRBJ1-5; no clear D. The germline CDR1 and CDR2 sequences are LGHDT and YNNKEL (reference sequence). The CDR3 runs 13 residues. The V end lost 0 bases, the J end lost 7 bases, and 7 bases lay between the germline ends. CDR3 residues: CASSQDLKQPQHF. Written as DNA, the CDR3 is TGTGCCAGCAGCCAAGATCTGAAGCAGCCCCAGCATTTT.

The gene calls are TRBV5-1 and TRBJ1-1, with a tentative D call TRBD1 (6 bases). The CDR3 extends over 16 amino acids. Germline V gene data show CDR1 as SGHRS and CDR2 as YFSETQ. Trimming stripped 4 bases from V and 2 bases from J, with 18 bases between. Written as DNA, the CDR3 is TGCGCCAGCAGCCCGGTTGGAGGGGGGGGCAACACTGAAGCTTTCTTT. Protein: CASSPVGGGGNTEAFF. Variable domain in full (rest from reference TRBV5-1 and TRBJ1-1): KAGVTQTPRYLIKTRGQQVTLSCSPISGHRSVSWYQQTPGQGLQFLFEYFSETQRNKGNFPGRFSGRQFSNSRSEMNVSTLELGDSALYLCASSPVGGGGNTEAFFGQGTRLTVV.

This clonotype was detected many times. This chain joins TRBV7-9 and TRBJ2-1, with 7 nucleotides matching TRBD1. The CDR3 runs to 17 residues. Germline V gives CDR1 SEHNR, CDR2 FQNEAQ (reference sequence). Trimming removed 6 bases from V and 4 bases from J; junction bases left unmatched: 15. DNA for the CDR3: TGTGCCAGCAGAACGGCAACGAACAGGGGTGGATACAATGAGCAGTTCTTC. Translating gives CASRTATNRGGYNEQFF.

This chain links TRBV7-2 with TRBJ2-1, with TRBD2 matching 7 bases. Germline-derived CDR1 and CDR2 are SGHTA and FQGNSA. Losses at the gene ends were 5 bases for V and 10 bases for J; bases not matched to a gene: 14. The CDR3 runs to 15 residues. CDR3 protein: CASSDAAGVGGEQFF. The CDR3 nucleotides are TGTGCCAGCAGCGATGCGGCGGGGGTGGGGGGGGAGCAGTTCTTC.

The gene calls are TRBV2 and TRBJ2-2; D is perhaps TRBD1 or TRBD2 (5 bases each). The CDR3 sequence is 13 residues long. Between the trimmed V and J ends, which lost 10 bases and 4 bases, there was a span of 13 bases. Germline values: CDR1 SNHLY, CDR2 FYNNEI. The CDR3 protein is CATLWGTTGELFF. The DNA for the CDR3 is TGTGCCACCCTCTGGGGGACCACCGGGGAGCTGTTTTTT.

This clonotype was seen only a few times. The genes are TRBV4-1 and TRBJ1-5; D may be TRBD1 (5 bases). There are 15 residues in the CDR3. V dropped 0 bases and J dropped 6 bases, with 12 bases sitting between them. Germline V CDR1 and CDR2: MGHRA, YSYEKL. The CDR3 coding sequence is TGCGCCAGCAGCCAAGATAGCAGGGTCACTCAGCCCCAGCATTTT. This codes for CASSQDSRVTQPQHF.

This clonotype was recorded many times. The J gene is TRBJ2-1, the V gene TRBV4-3, with D hard to call. The CDR3 is 15 residues long. V was cut by 1 base and J by 4 bases, with 11 bases left in between. CDR1 and CDR2 (germline): LGHNA, YSLEER. The CDR3 DNA reads TGCGCCAGCAGCCAAGGTCTTACGGAATACAATGAGCAGTTCTTC. It specifies CASSQGLTEYNEQFF.

This clonotype occurred many times. The chain has TRBV4-3 and TRBJ2-2; D is ambiguous. The CDR3 is 14 amino acids. Germline V gene data show CDR1 as LGHNA and CDR2 as YSLEER. V lost 0 bases to trimming and J lost 6 bases, with 8 bases between them. Here the CDR3 DNA reads TGCGCCAGCAGCCAAGAAACGGGTGCCGGGGAGCTGTTTTTT. This translates into CASSQETGAGELFF.

This rearrangement joins TRBV6-1 to TRBJ1-6; D perhaps matches TRBD1 (6 bases). CDR1 and CDR2 from the germline V gene are MNHNS and SASEGT. The V end lost 3 bases, the J end lost 10 bases, and 10 bases lay between the germline ends. The CDR3 has 13 residues. CDR3 residues: CASSDYRESPLHF. Here the CDR3 DNA reads TGTGCCAGCAGTGACTACAGGGAATCACCCCTCCACTTT.

This clonotype was observed many times. J is TRBJ1-1 and V is TRBV7-2; D is uncertain. The CDR3 loop spans 14 amino acids. Trimming pared 5 bases from V and 2 bases from J, leaving 12 bases between. Germline CDR1 is SGHTA and CDR2 is FQGNSA. CDR3 residues: CASSNSRLNTEAFF. CDR3 bases: TGTGCCAGCAGCAACAGCCGTTTAAACACTGAAGCTTTCTTT.

The V and J genes are TRBV28 and TRBJ1-2; D might be TRBD1 (5 bases). With 10 bases removed from V and 4 bases from J, the gap between germline ends came to 25 bases. Germline V gene data show CDR1 as MDHEN and CDR2 as SYDVKM. The CDR3 length is 16 residues. The CDR3 region is CATTGTIPSRGYGYTF. CDR3 nucleotides: TGTGCCACCACCGGGACTATCCCTTCGAGAGGCTATGGCTACACCTTC.

This clonotype was seen more than once but under ten times. V gene TRBV18 combines with J gene TRBJ2-7; TRBD1 matches 7 bases. The CDR3 runs to 17 residues. The germline gives CDR1 KGHSH, CDR2 LQKENI. Unmatched junction bases numbered 14, after V lost 1 base and J lost 5 bases. The CDR3 DNA sequence: TGTGCCAGCTCACCACTTACGAAGGGGGCGAGTAGGAACGAGCAGTACTTC. Its translation is CASSPLTKGASRNEQYF.